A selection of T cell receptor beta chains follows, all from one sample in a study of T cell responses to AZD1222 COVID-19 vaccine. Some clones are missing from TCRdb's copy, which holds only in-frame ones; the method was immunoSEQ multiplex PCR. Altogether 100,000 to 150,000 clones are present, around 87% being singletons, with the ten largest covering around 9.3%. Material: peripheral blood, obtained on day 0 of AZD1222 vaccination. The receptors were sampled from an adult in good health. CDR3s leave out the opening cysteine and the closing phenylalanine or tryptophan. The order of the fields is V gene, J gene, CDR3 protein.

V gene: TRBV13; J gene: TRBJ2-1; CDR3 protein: ASSSYQGTSGSAAYNEQF
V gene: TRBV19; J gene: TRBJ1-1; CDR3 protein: ASSIPDKNTEAF
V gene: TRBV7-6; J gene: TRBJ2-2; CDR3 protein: ASSSLNTGELF
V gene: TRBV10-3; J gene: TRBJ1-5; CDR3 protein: AVGQGGQPQH
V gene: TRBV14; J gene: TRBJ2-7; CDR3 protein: ASSRTGQYSYEQY
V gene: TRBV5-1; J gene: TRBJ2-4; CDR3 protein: ASSFDRGAKNIQY
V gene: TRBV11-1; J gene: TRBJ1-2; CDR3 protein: ASSYSWDGGYT
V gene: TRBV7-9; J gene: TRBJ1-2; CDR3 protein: ASSFTGTGTYGYT
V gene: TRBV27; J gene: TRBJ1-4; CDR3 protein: ASRPFGEEKLF
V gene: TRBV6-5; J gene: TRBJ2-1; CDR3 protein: ASSYNGQGVYNEQF
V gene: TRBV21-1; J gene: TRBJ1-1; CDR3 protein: ASSRRGRETEAF
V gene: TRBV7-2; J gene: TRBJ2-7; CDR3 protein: ASSQRAGSPYEQY
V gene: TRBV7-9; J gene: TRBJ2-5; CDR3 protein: ASSLRKGSVETQY
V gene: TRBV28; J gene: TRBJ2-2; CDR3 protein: ASSFVTSGSKEETGELF
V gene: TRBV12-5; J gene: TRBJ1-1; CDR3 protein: ASGFSGGTEAF
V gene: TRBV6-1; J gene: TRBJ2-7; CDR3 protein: ASSAVTGTATYEQY
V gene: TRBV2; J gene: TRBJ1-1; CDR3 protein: ASRQGLNTEAF